The clone carrying this TCR beta chain was counted at least ten times. Its antigen is unknown. This sample is part of a study of metastatic and nonmetastatic thyroid tumors. Turning to the study itself: Repertoires were compared across blood and tumor or nodule tissue from malignant and benign thyroid patients. Whole-study results and caveats: Relative to benign nodules, malignant thyroid tumors were reportedly characterized by significantly elevated TCR beta diversity in blood and tumor.

The CDR3 runs 18 residues. Germline V lookup: CDR1 KGHDR, CDR2 SFDVKD. Trimming at V came to 4 bases and at J to 3 bases, leaving 11 bases not matched to a gene. TCRdb redid the clone calls on the PCR reads using MiXCR. The sample has over 20,000 clones; less than 35% are singletons. Treatment of any kind had been given to no patient before thyroid surgery. This TCR derives from a female donor with papillary thyroid cancer or a benign thyroid nodule (not recorded which). Some clones in this sample may be carry-over from other donors' samples. The gene calls are TRBV24-1 and TRBJ2-5, with 12 bases matching TRBD2. Specimen: blood. The CDR3 DNA is TGTGCCACCAGTGACCCGACTAGCGGGGGTCTCCACGAAGAGACCCAGTACTTC. Amino acids: CATSDPTSGGLHEETQYF.